The 18 T cell receptor beta chains below were found in one sample sequenced in a study of early T cells in non-severe SARS-CoV-2 infection. TCRdb recomputed calls from the 5' RACE reads with MiXCR, one row per CDR3 protein. This table holds about 33,000 distinct CDR3 sequences, around 5% found once. Specimen: whole blood. Receptors originate from an adult who was a healthcare worker with PCR-confirmed SARS-CoV-2 infection or an uninfected control (not recorded which).

This clonotype appeared a few times. The CDR3 sequence: CASSRGETADTQYF. CDR3 coding DNA: TGTGCCAGCAGCAGAGGGGAAACCGCAGATACGCAGTATTTT. The chain has TRBV11-1 and TRBJ2-3; D may correspond to TRBD1 or TRBD2 (5 bases each). CDR1 SGHAT and CDR2 FQDESV come from the germline V gene (reference sequence). Between the trimmed V and J ends, which lost 5 bases and 4 bases, there was a span of 13 bases. The CDR3 is made up of 14 amino acids.

The CDR3 DNA sequence: TGTGCCAGCAGTGTCCCTAGGATGGCGGCCTCTTTGGGGGCCAACGTCCTGACTTTC. Protein: CASSVPRMAASLGANVLTF. The J gene is TRBJ2-6, the V gene TRBV25-1; D gene uncertain. The V gene lost 4 bases and the J gene lost 4 bases, with 23 bases spanning the gap. Per the germline V gene, CDR1 is MGHDK and CDR2 is SYGVNS. The CDR3 is 19 residues long.

This clonotype was seen only a few times. This chain links TRBV6-4 with TRBJ2-3; TRBD1 aligns across 7 bases. This CDR3 has 15 residues. V lost 0 bases and J lost 4; bases outside the gene matches: 4. The germline gives CDR1 MRHNA, CDR2 SNTAGT. This CDR3 reads CASSDSQGGPDTQYF. Here the CDR3 DNA reads TGTGCCAGCAGTGACTCTCAAGGGGGCCCAGATACGCAGTATTTT.

There are many counts of this clonotype. The V call is TRBV11-2, the J call TRBJ2-7; 11 nucleotides match TRBD2. This CDR3 has 14 residues. V shed 3 bases and J 3 bases; nucleotides not matched to a gene: 1. In germline, CDR1 is SGHAT, CDR2 FQNNGV. The CDR3 spells CASSFSGGDYEQYF. The DNA for the CDR3 is TGTGCCAGCAGCTTTAGCGGGGGGGACTACGAGCAGTACTTC.

This clonotype has at least ten counts. V usage is TRBV27 and J usage is TRBJ1-2; D may be TRBD1 (5 bases). Trimming took 0 bases from V and 3 from J, leaving 11 bases between them. Germline CDR1 reads MNHEY; CDR2 reads SMNVEV (reference sequence). The CDR3 has 15 amino acids. CDR3 bases: TGTGCCAGCAGTTTATCCCACGGGGCGTACTATGGCTACACCTTC. Amino acids: CASSLSHGAYYGYTF.

This clonotype was observed many times. The chain carries TRBV7-9 and TRBJ2-3; D is unclear. Germline values: CDR1 SEHNR, CDR2 FQNEAQ (reference sequence). V was shortened by 8 bases and J by 0 bases, with 12 bases between the two germline ends. The CDR3 has 14 residues. The CDR3 coding sequence is TGTGCCAGCGGCCCCTTAACTAGCACAGATACGCAGTATTTT. It is translated as CASGPLTSTDTQYF.

The V gene is TRBV10-1, the J gene TRBJ2-4, with 7 bases lining up with TRBD2. Germline-derived CDR1 and CDR2 are WNHNN and SYGVQD (reference sequence). The CDR3 totals 15 residues. Trimming at V came to 8 bases and at J to 0 bases, leaving 7 bases not matched to a gene. The CDR3 loop is CASWGGPLAKNIQYF. In DNA form, the CDR3 reads TGCGCCAGCTGGGGGGGACCTCTAGCCAAAAACATTCAGTACTTC.

This clonotype was found many times. J is TRBJ1-5 and V is TRBV20-1; no firm D call. The CDR3 runs to 12 residues. Trimming removed 6 bases from V and 4 bases from J, with 10 bases in between. CDR1 and CDR2 from the germline V gene are DFQATT and SNEGSKA (reference sequence). CDR3 in amino acids: CSAARGNQPQHF. CDR3 nucleotides: TGCAGTGCCGCGCGGGGTAATCAGCCCCAGCATTTT.

The V gene is TRBV7-8, the J gene TRBJ2-6; the match to TRBD1 covers 8 bases. The CDR3 is 20 amino acids. Germline V gene data show CDR1 as SGHVS and CDR2 as FQNEAQ. The V segment lost 1 base and the J segment 0 bases; nucleotides outside the gene matches: 11. The CDR3 sequence is CASSLGQGRVFNSGANVLTF. CDR3 DNA: TGTGCCAGCAGCTTAGGACAGGGGAGAGTTTTTAACTCTGGGGCCAACGTCCTGACTTTC.

The CDR3 DNA reads as TGTGCCAGCAGTTCCTTGACAGGGTTCCGGGCCGGGGAGCTGTTTTTT. Protein: CASSSLTGFRAGELFF. The chain carries TRBV6-5 and TRBJ2-2; TRBD1 aligns across 7 bases. The V gene end was trimmed by 4 bases and the J gene end by 6 bases; junction bases not matched to a gene: 11. Per the germline V gene, CDR1 is MNHEY and CDR2 is SVGAGI. CDR3 length: 16 residues.

This clonotype came up many times. J is TRBJ1-1 and V is TRBV5-1; TRBD1 agrees at 7 bases. The V gene's germline CDR1 is SGHRS and CDR2 YFSETQ. The CDR3 consists of 14 residues. Losses at the gene ends were 4 bases for V and 0 bases for J; bases not matched to a gene: 3. The CDR3 sequence: CASSGGQMNTEAFF. CDR3 in DNA: TGCGCCAGCAGCGGGGGACAGATGAACACTGAAGCTTTCTTT.

This clonotype has at least ten counts. The CDR3: CASSFARNTEAFF. The CDR3 region has the DNA TGTGCCAGCAGCTTTGCTAGGAACACTGAAGCTTTCTTT. This chain uses TRBV11-3 with TRBJ1-1; D is ambiguous. The CDR3 consists of 13 residues. V lost 3 bases to trimming and J lost 1 base, with 6 bases between them. CDR1 is SGHNT and CDR2 is YENEEA in the germline V gene.

This clonotype showed up many times. The chain joins TRBV28 to TRBJ2-7; D ambiguous. The V gene lost 2 bases and the J gene lost 1 base, with 9 bases spanning the gap. This CDR3 region has 14 residues. Germline CDR1 MDHEN, CDR2 SYDVKM. The CDR3 DNA reads TGTGCCAGCAGTTTAAATGGGCCGTCCTACGAGCAGTACTTC. Residues: CASSLNGPSYEQYF. The full variable domain, in which reference TRBV28 and TRBJ2-7 provide the parts outside the CDR3, is DVKVTQSSRYLVKRTGEKVFLECVQDMDHENMFWYRQDPGLGLRLIYFSYDVKMKEKGDIPEGYSVSREKKERFSLILESASTNQTSMYLCASSLNGPSYEQYFGPGTRLTVT.

Regarding this clonotype: The junction departs from germline at one end; a sequencing error may be responsible. The rearrangement joins TRBV11-2 to TRBJ2-2, with a weak D call TRBD2 (6 bases). There are 14 residues in the CDR3. Germline loops: CDR1 SGHAT, CDR2 FQNNGV. CDR3: CASSYPASTGGLFF. DNA for the CDR3: TGTGCCAGCAGCTACCCCGCTTCCACCGGGGGGCTGTTTTTT.

This clonotype was picked up a small number of times. CDR3 region: CASSLIHMNTEAFF. The CDR3 nucleotides read TGTGCCAGCAGCTTAATTCACATGAACACTGAAGCTTTCTTT. The chain uses TRBV7-3 and TRBJ1-1; D ambiguous. Germline lookup yields CDR1 SGHTA and CDR2 FQGTGA. This CDR3 is built from 14 residues. Trimming pared 1 base from V and 0 bases from J, leaving 6 bases between.

This clonotype was seen a handful of times. The chain is built from TRBV6-5 and TRBJ2-7; D remains ambiguous. The germline CDR1 and CDR2 sequences are MNHEY and SVGAGI. V was trimmed by 2 bases and J by 2 bases, leaving 10 bases between them. There are 14 residues in the CDR3. The CDR3 bases are TGTGCCAGCAGTTACGATGGGCCCCCCTACGAGCAGTACTTC. It codes for CASSYDGPPYEQYF.

This clonotype was observed many times. The gene calls are TRBV7-8 and TRBJ1-4; 10 bases line up with TRBD1. Germline V lookup: CDR1 SGHVS, CDR2 FQNEAQ. J gave up 5 bases and V 5 bases, and 5 bases lay outside the gene matches. This CDR3 has 15 amino acids. The CDR3 DNA reads TGTGCCAGCAGCCCGTGGGACAGGGGAAATGAAAAACTGTTTTTT. The encoded protein is CASSPWDRGNEKLFF.

This clonotype was recorded many times. The rearrangement links TRBV29-1 to TRBJ1-4; tentative D call: TRBD1 (6 bases). Germline V lookup: CDR1 SQVTM, CDR2 ANQGSEA. Trimming left V 4 bases short and J 6 bases short, with 12 bases between. The CDR3 extends over 13 amino acids. CDR3 in DNA: TGCAGCGTTGCCGGGGGCCCTTATGAAAAACTGTTTTTT. Its protein product is CSVAGGPYEKLFF. Using reference TRBV29-1 and TRBJ1-4 for the parts outside the CDR3, the full variable domain is SAVISQKPSRDICQRGTSLTIQCQVDSQVTMMFWYRQQPGQSLTLIATANQGSEATYESGFVIDKFPISRPNLTFSTLTVSNMSPEDSSIYLCSVAGGPYEKLFFGSGTQLSVL.